This TCR beta chain is from a study of T cells after yellow fever vaccination. Template switching with 5'RACE generated the TCR cDNA and added a universal primer site and UMIs. TCRdb re-analysed the 5' RACE reads in MiXCR, keeping a single row per CDR3 protein. The sample gives a few hundred thousand distinct CDR3 sequences, 8% to 9.5% of which show up once; approximately 15% is in the top ten. Details on this clonotype: No antigen is known for it.

Study-wide results and caveats: The appearance of a small share of clonotypes in both CD4 and CD8 compartments was observed. The secondary T-cell response peaked on day 5, not day 15, but was weaker.

The sample was PBMCs, taken about 49 days after the first yellow fever vaccination. The sequence was obtained from a man aged 18 to 35 who received the YFV17D yellow fever vaccine.

DNA of the CDR3: TGTGCCAGCAGTCCCTCCCCGAGCACCACTAACTATGGCTACACCTTC. The encoded protein is CASSPSPSTTNYGYTF. The rearrangement uses TRBV28 and TRBJ1-2; no firm D call. The V end was cut by 5 bases, the J end by 0 bases, with 16 bases between. There are 16 residues in the CDR3. CDR1 is MDHEN and CDR2 is SYDVKM in the germline V gene.